The 16 T cell receptor beta chains listed next were all sequenced from one sample in a study of T cell clonality in common variable immunodeficiency. TCRdb's table, derived via immunoSEQ multiplex PCR, lists solely in-frame clones and lacks some. The sample shows about 81,000 clones, none of them appearing just once. The sample comprised peripheral blood mononuclear cells. Receptor source: a person between 18 and 70 years old in good health.

This clone was found many times. CDR3 DNA, as far as it was read: TGCAGTGCTGAACCGGGACAGGGCACAGATACG. Protein: CSAEPGQGTDT. Given in full, the CDR3 is CSAEPGQGTDTQYF. The V call is TRBV20-1, the J call TRBJ2-3; 8 bases are shared with TRBD1. The sequenced fragment ends 3 residues before the CDR3 boundary, so the rest is inferred from the germline J gene. Germline V gene sequence: CDR1 DFQATT, CDR2 SNEGSKA (reference sequence). CDR3 length equals 14 residues. J was trimmed by 1 base and V by 5 bases; bases with no gene match: 5.

This clone was seen ten or more times. The read stops 3 residues short of the end of the CDR3; the missing end is completed from the germline J gene. The chain uses TRBV6-2 or TRBV6-3 and TRBJ2-5, with 8 nucleotides matching TRBD2. Germline CDR1 is MNHEY and CDR2 is SVGEGT. The CDR3 length is 15 residues. V dropped 6 bases and J dropped 5; count of bases not matched to a gene: 11. Incomplete CDR3 DNA: TGTGCCAGCAGCCCCGGGACTAGAGGCGGCGAGACC. Its protein product is CASSPGTRGGET. The whole CDR3 sequence is CASSPGTRGGETQYF.

Worth noting for this clone: The read halts 3 residues ahead of the CDR3 end, with the missing end drawn from the germline J gene. The chain is built from TRBV7-8 and TRBJ2-2, with D possibly matching TRBD2 (5 bases). The CDR3 has 14 amino acids. With 5 bases removed from V and 2 bases from J, the gap between germline ends came to 9 bases. Germline loops: CDR1 SGHVS, CDR2 FQNEAQ. The chain's CDR3 is CASSPADNTGELFF. Partial CDR3 DNA: TGTGCCAGCAGCCCAGCGGATAACACCGGGGAG.

This clone came up many times. The CDR3 is cut off 3 residues early in the read; its end comes from the germline J gene. The chain combines TRBV10-3 with TRBJ1-1, with a weak D call TRBD1 (5 bases). Trimming removed 4 bases at V and 4 bases at J, with 10 bases between. Germline CDR1 ENHRY, CDR2 SYGVKD. This CDR3 has 13 amino acids. The sequenced CDR3 bases are TGTGCCATCAGTGGCCAGGGATTCACTGAA. It specifies CAISGQGFTE. The CDR3 reads in full as CAISGQGFTEAFF.

This clone was detected many times. The read falls 3 residues short of the CDR3 end, and the missing part is taken from the germline J gene. This chain uses TRBV5-4 with TRBJ2-7; no clear D. V was shortened by 5 bases and J by 5 bases, with 17 bases between the two germline ends. Germline CDR1 SGHNT, CDR2 YYREEE (reference sequence). This CDR3 is 14 amino acids long. CDR3 amino acids: CASSISPIPNEQYF. The sequenced CDR3 bases are TGTGCCAGCAGTATTTCACCTATCCCTAACGAG.

This clone has ten or more counts. The read falls 3 residues short of the CDR3 end, and the missing part is taken from the germline J gene. This rearrangement joins TRBV5-4 to TRBJ2-2; 7 bases map to TRBD1. J gave up 6 bases and V 4 bases, and 9 bases lay outside the gene matches. Germline V gene lookup returns CDR1 SGHNT and CDR2 YYREEE (reference sequence). The CDR3 sequence is 15 residues long. The CDR3 region is CASSPDLTGSGELFF. The sequenced part of the CDR3 DNA is TGTGCCAGCAGCCCCGATCTGACAGGGTCCGGGGAG.

This clone was observed at least ten times. The CDR3 goes on 3 residues after the read ends, and that part is filled in from the germline J gene. This chain joins TRBV7-3 and TRBJ1-3; the D gene is possibly TRBD1 (6 bases). This CDR3 has 14 amino acids. In germline, CDR1 is SGHTA, CDR2 FQGTGA. The V end lost 5 bases, the J end lost 4 bases, and 12 bases lay between the germline ends. The CDR3 spells CASSEQGFGNTIYF. The CDR3 DNA, read in part, is TGTGCCAGCAGCGAACAGGGTTTCGGAAACACC. Filled out from reference TRBV7-3 and TRBJ1-3, the complete variable domain reads GAGVSQTPSNKVTEKGKYVELRCDPISGHTALYWYRQSLGQGPEFLIYFQGTGAADDSGLPNDRFFAVRPEGSVSTLKIQRTERGDSAVYLCASSEQGFGNTIYFGEGSWLTVV.

This clone was detected a few times. This clone may be a read error of a much larger clone one base away. The DNA ends 3 residues before the CDR3 does, and the rest of the CDR3 is filled in from the germline J gene. The rearrangement uses TRBV20-1 and TRBJ2-7; TRBD1 matches at 9 bases. The junction had 11 bases not matched to a gene; V was cut back by 6 bases and J by 2 bases. The CDR3 covers 15 residues. CDR1 and CDR2 (germline): DFQATT, SNEGSKA (reference sequence). This CDR3 reads CSADTDRGGAYEQYF. The DNA read from the CDR3 is TGCAGTGCAGACACCGACAGGGGGGGGGCCTACGAG.

This clone was counted many times. The read is 3 residues too short to cover the CDR3 end, so that end is filled in from the germline J gene. The chain couples TRBV19 to TRBJ2-5; tentative D call: TRBD1 (6 bases). The V gene's germline CDR1 is LNHDA and CDR2 SQIVND (reference sequence). CDR3 length equals 15 residues. V shed 1 base and J shed 4 bases, with 13 bases lying between them. CDR3 sequence reads: CASSIGSRGLETQYF. CDR3 DNA (partial): TGTGCCAGTAGTATAGGTAGCAGGGGTTTAGAGACC.

This clone was counted many times. The read gets to within 3 residues of the CDR3 end, and the germline J gene fills in the rest. V gene TRBV19 combines with J gene TRBJ2-2; TRBD2 agrees at 11 bases. Trimming removed 2 bases from V and 5 bases from J; junction bases left unmatched: 16. In germline, CDR1 is LNHDA, CDR2 SQIVND (reference sequence). The CDR3 is made up of 20 amino acids. CDR3 region: CASSIPGGSGRAEMTGELFF. The CDR3 DNA, read in part, is TGTGCCAGTAGTATACCTGGAGGTAGCGGGAGGGCCGAGATGACCGGGGAG.

This clone has at least ten counts. The read stops 3 residues short of the end of the CDR3; the missing end is completed from the germline J gene. The V and J genes are TRBV14 and TRBJ1-1, with 8 bases matching TRBD1. V gave up 4 bases and J gave up 2 bases; unmatched junction bases: 9. CDR3 length: 16 amino acids. Germline CDR1 SGHDN, CDR2 FVKESK. The CDR3 region is CASSLRTGYENTEAFF. The part of the CDR3 DNA that was read is TGTGCCAGCAGCCTACGGACAGGGTATGAAAACACTGAA.

This clone showed up many times. The observed sequence ends 3 residues before the CDR3 terminus, with the missing tail filled in from the germline J gene. The chain recombines TRBV11-2 with TRBJ2-7; 8 positions agree with TRBD1. Germline V lookup: CDR1 SGHAT, CDR2 FQNNGV. V shed 5 bases, J shed 6 bases, and the junction held 3 bases outside the gene matches. The CDR3 runs to 12 residues. The CDR3 is CASSRTGFEQYF. The covered CDR3 bases are TGTGCCAGCAGCCGGACAGGGTTCGAG. Drawing the rest from reference TRBV11-2 and TRBJ2-7, the complete variable domain is EAGVAQSPRYKIIEKRQSVAFWCNPISGHATLYWYQQILGQGPKLLIQFQNNGVVDDSQLPKDRFSAERLKGVDSTLKIQPAKLEDSAVYLCASSRTGFEQYFGPGTRLTVT.

This clone was recorded many times. The DNA ends 3 residues before the CDR3 does, and the rest of the CDR3 is filled in from the germline J gene. The J gene is TRBJ1-1, the V gene TRBV7-9; no firm D call. The V end lost 4 bases, the J end lost 1 base, and 7 bases lay between the germline ends. The length of the CDR3 is 13 residues. The germline V gene has CDR1 SEHNR and CDR2 FQNEAQ (reference sequence). The CDR3 reads CASSSTPNTEAFF. The sequenced CDR3 bases are TGTGCCAGCAGCTCGACACCGAACACTGAA. Using reference TRBV7-9 and TRBJ1-1 for the parts outside the CDR3, the full variable domain is DTGVSQNPRHKITKRGQNVTFRCDPISEHNRLYWYRQTLGQGPEFLTYFQNEAQLEKSRLLSDRFSAERPKGSFSTLEIQRTEQGDSAMYLCASSSTPNTEAFFGQGTRLTVV.

This clone was found many times. The CDR3 end is not reached by the read, which stops 3 residues before it; the germline J gene fills it in. The V call is TRBV20-1, the J call TRBJ2-7, with 9 bases identical to TRBD1. Germline V CDR1 and CDR2: DFQATT, SNEGSKA (reference sequence). The length of the CDR3 is 15 residues. The V segment lost 6 bases and the J segment 5 bases; nucleotides outside the gene matches: 14. CDR3 region: CSAPRLGTGMDEQYF. The CDR3 DNA, read in part, is TGCAGTGCGCCTAGACTCGGGACAGGGATGGACGAG.

This clone was picked up many times. The sequence runs out 3 residues before the end of the CDR3; the remainder is reconstructed from the germline J gene. V usage is TRBV5-1 and J usage is TRBJ1-2; 9 bases align to TRBD1. The CDR3 covers 17 residues. CDR1 is SGHRS, CDR2 YFSETQ, per germline. The CDR3 DNA, read in part, is TGCGCCAGCAGCTTGGTACAGGGGGCGCGATCTCCTAGCGGC. Translating it yields CASSLVQGARSPSG. The whole CDR3 reads CASSLVQGARSPSGYTF.

This clone was observed many times. Read coverage stops 3 residues before the CDR3 terminus; the germline J gene supplies the remainder. The chain uses TRBV20-1 and TRBJ2-3; possible D gene TRBD2, 6 bases. The germline CDR1 and CDR2 sequences are DFQATT and SNEGSKA (reference sequence). The V and J ends lost 5 bases and 6 bases respectively, with 12 bases between them. The CDR3 is 12 amino acids. CDR3 loop: CSAYPGDDTQYF. The DNA read from the CDR3 is TGCAGTGCTTACCCGGGGGATGATACG.